One sample yielded the 8 T cell receptor beta chains listed below, sequenced in a study of identical twins. TCRdb recomputed calls from the 5' RACE reads with MiXCR, one row per CDR3 protein. The sample lists 500,000 to 700,000 distinct CDR3 sequences; just over 7% were seen once. This same sample was also taken into another study, of yellow fever vaccine responses in identical twins.

The specimen sequenced was PBMCs. Source of these receptors: a woman between 18 and 29 years old in good health.

This clonotype was observed at least ten times. An end of the junction does not agree with germline; a read error may underlie this. The chain joins TRBV7-9 to TRBJ1-1; no clear D gene. CDR1 and CDR2 (germline): SEHNR, FQNEAQ (reference sequence). The CDR3 has 12 residues. The CDR3 protein is CASSLGYTEAFF. CDR3 DNA: TGCGCCAGCAGCTTGGGGTACACTGAAGCTTTCTTT. Drawing the rest from reference TRBV7-9 and TRBJ1-1, the complete variable domain is DTGVSQNPRHKITKRGQNVTFRCDPISEHNRLYWYRQTLGQGPEFLTYFQNEAQLEKSRLLSDRFSAERPKGSFSTLEIQRTEQGDSAMYLCASSLGYTEAFFGQGTRLTVV.

This clonotype was seen a few times. The chain links TRBV20-1 to TRBJ2-3, with D possibly TRBD1 on 7 matching bases. Germline V gives CDR1 DFQATT, CDR2 SNEGSKA (reference sequence). The germline V and J ends were trimmed by 1 base and 2 bases, with 13 bases remaining between them. CDR3 length equals 15 residues. This CDR3 is CSARVGGGNTDTQYF. CDR3 sequence (DNA): TGCAGTGCTAGAGTTGGAGGGGGCAACACAGATACGCAGTATTTT.

The V call is TRBV20-1, the J call TRBJ1-2; 9 bases agree with TRBD1. CDR1 is DFQATT, CDR2 SNEGSKA, per germline (reference sequence). The CDR3 has 13 residues. The trim removed 5 bases at V and 5 bases at J, leaving 6 bases unmatched. Here the CDR3 reads CSAADRGGYGYTF. The CDR3 bases are TGCAGTGCTGCGGACAGGGGCGGGTATGGCTACACCTTC.

This clonotype was observed many times. The chain joins TRBV7-9 to TRBJ1-1, with D possibly TRBD1 on 5 matching bases. This CDR3 spans 15 amino acids. From germline, CDR1 is SEHNR and CDR2 FQNEAQ (reference sequence). Trimming took 0 bases from V and 1 from J, leaving 9 bases between them. CDR3 residues: CASSLALGQNTEAFF. The CDR3 DNA reads TGTGCCAGCAGCTTAGCGCTAGGACAGAACACTGAAGCTTTCTTT.

This clonotype has ten or more counts. This chain uses TRBV29-1 with TRBJ2-3, with 7 nucleotides matching TRBD1. The CDR3 is 14 amino acids. CDR1 and CDR2 from the germline V gene are SQVTM and ANQGSEA. Losses at the gene ends were 7 bases for V and 3 bases for J; bases not matched to a gene: 10. As DNA, the CDR3 is TGCAGCGCTCCCCGGGGACAGCTTACAGATACGCAGTATTTT. It translates to CSAPRGQLTDTQYF.

This clonotype was counted ten times or more. CDR3 amino acids: CASRPGTDFSYNEQFF. CDR3 nucleotide sequence: TGTGCCAGCAGACCCGGGACAGATTTCTCCTACAATGAGCAGTTCTTC. V and J are TRBV12-3 or TRBV12-4 and TRBJ2-1; TRBD1 matches at 7 bases. The length of the CDR3 is 16 residues. V lost 6 bases to trimming and J lost 0 bases; unmatched junction nucleotides: 8.

The chain employs TRBV10-3 and TRBJ2-3, with TRBD1 as a possible D gene (5 bases). Trimming took 7 bases from V and 0 from J, leaving 11 bases between them. Germline CDR1 reads ENHRY; CDR2 reads SYGVKD. The CDR3 is 14 residues long. In nucleotides, the CDR3 is TGTGCCATCAAAAGGGGCGATAGCACAGATACGCAGTATTTT. It translates to CAIKRGDSTDTQYF.

This clonotype showed up just a few times. J is TRBJ2-5 and V is TRBV29-1; tentative D call: TRBD1 (5 bases). The V end was cut by 4 bases, the J end by 5 bases, with 14 bases between. CDR3 length: 13 residues. Germline values: CDR1 SQVTM, CDR2 ANQGSEA. CDR3 region: CSVVGRAMETQYF. CDR3 sequence (DNA): TGCAGCGTTGTTGGCAGGGCAATGGAGACCCAGTACTTC.